Included here is one TCR beta chain sequence, with context. Its antigen is not known. Libraries were prepared by immunoSEQ multiplex PCR; TCRdb keeps only in-frame clonotypes and omits some of them. In the table there are some 83,000 clones, roughly 92% of which are singletons. Germline-derived CDR1 and CDR2 are SNHLY and FYNNEI. The CDR3 sequence is 12 residues long. V was cut by 2 bases and J by 4 bases, with 5 bases left in between. This sample stems from a study of OX40 agonist ivuxolimab in advanced cancers. Study-wide background: Cohort: 82.7% men, mean age 60, aged roughly 23 to 79.

The study, taken as a whole, reports: CD4+ and CD8+ T cells in blood underwent clonal expansion by week 6 at 0.1 to 3.0 mg/kg. The average count of expanded clones was higher among CD8+ T cells than among CD4+.

Specimen: CD4+ or CD8+ T cells sorted from blood, collected in a trial of the OX40 agonist ivuxolimab. The origin of this receptor is an adult with an advanced solid tumor such as melanoma, head and neck, liver or kidney cancer. The chain employs TRBV2 and TRBJ1-2; D ambiguous. CDR3: CASSERFYGYTF. CDR3 coding DNA: TGTGCCAGCAGTGAAAGATTCTATGGCTACACCTTC.